This entry lists 19 T cell receptor beta chains sequenced from one sample in a study of T cells after yellow fever vaccination. TCRdb processed the 5' RACE reads anew with MiXCR; each CDR3 protein has one entry. The profile shows some 600,000 distinct CDR3 sequences, approximately 16% of them singletons. Material: PBMCs, obtained about 5 days after the first yellow fever vaccination. These TCRs come from a man between 18 and 35 years old who received the YFV17D yellow fever vaccine.

This chain connects TRBV20-1 to TRBJ2-5; D possibly corresponds to TRBD2 (6 bases). CDR3 length equals 14 residues. Germline V gene lookup returns CDR1 DFQATT and CDR2 SNEGSKA (reference sequence). The ends were cut back, 0 bases at V and 5 bases at J, with 13 bases in the middle. Written as DNA, the CDR3 is TGCAGTGCTAGAGATCCGCGGAGGGGCGAGACCCAGTACTTC. Its translation is CSARDPRRGETQYF.

This clonotype was seen at least ten times. This chain joins TRBV4-1 and TRBJ2-3; no reliable D call. With 3 bases removed from V and 1 base from J, the gap between germline ends came to 17 bases. CDR3 length: 17 residues. Germline CDR1 reads MGHRA; CDR2 reads YSYEKL. CDR3: CASSQRNVGSGTDTQYF. CDR3 DNA sequence: TGCGCCAGCAGCCAGCGCAATGTGGGGTCAGGCACAGATACGCAGTATTTT.

This clonotype has only a few counts. This chain connects TRBV2 to TRBJ1-6; perhaps TRBD1 as D (5 bases). The CDR3 length is 15 residues. V dropped 6 bases and J dropped 8 bases, with 17 bases sitting between them. Germline CDR1 reads SNHLY; CDR2 reads FYNNEI. Written as DNA, the CDR3 is TGTGCCAGCAGAGGGGACCGATCGATCGATTCACCCCTCCACTTT. Translating gives CASRGDRSIDSPLHF.

This clonotype was observed a handful of times. The chain combines TRBV7-8 with TRBJ2-2, with 9 bases identical to TRBD2. The germline CDR1 and CDR2 sequences are SGHVS and FQNEAQ. This CDR3 has 16 residues. V trimming: 0 bases; J trimming: 5 bases; junction bases outside the gene matches: 4. The CDR3 region has the DNA TGTGCCAGCAGCTTAGCGCTTAGCGGGGGAACCGGGGAGCTGTTTTTT. Translating gives CASSLALSGGTGELFF. The entire variable domain, with the rest obtained from reference TRBV7-8 and TRBJ2-2, is as follows: GAGVSQSPRYKVAKRGQDVALRCDPISGHVSLFWYQQALGQGPEFLTYFQNEAQLDKSGLPSDRFFAERPEGSVSTLKIQRTQQEDSAVYLCASSLALSGGTGELFFGEGSRLTVL.

This clonotype turned up a few times. DNA for the CDR3: TGCGCCAGCAGCCAAGACCGCGGAGTTCAGCCCCAGCATTTT. This codes for CASSQDRGVQPQHF. The chain joins TRBV4-1 to TRBJ1-5; D unresolved. Trimming removed 0 bases at V and 6 bases at J, with 9 bases between. The germline V gene has CDR1 MGHRA and CDR2 YSYEKL. This CDR3 region has 14 residues.

The gene calls are TRBV18 and TRBJ1-4, with D perhaps TRBD1 (6 bases). V lost 3 bases and J 4 bases, leaving 9 bases between the germline ends. Germline-derived CDR1 and CDR2 are KGHSH and LQKENI. The CDR3 covers 14 residues. This CDR3 is CASSPRDNNEKLFF. In DNA form, the CDR3 reads TGTGCCAGCTCACCCCGGGACAATAATGAAAAACTGTTTTTT.

The chain combines TRBV19 with TRBJ2-3; D is unresolved. Between the trimmed V and J ends, which lost 3 bases and 0 bases, there was a span of 7 bases. The CDR3 consists of 14 residues. Germline V CDR1 and CDR2: LNHDA, SQIVND (reference sequence). CDR3 sequence reads: CASSMGLSTDTQYF. DNA for the CDR3: TGTGCCAGTAGTATGGGTCTTAGCACAGATACGCAGTATTTT.

This clonotype was seen a few times. This chain joins TRBV9 and TRBJ2-1; no clear D gene. The CDR3 covers 14 residues. Looked up from germline, CDR1 is SGDLS and CDR2 is YYNGEE. The V end was cut by 3 bases, the J end by 10 bases, with 17 bases between. The CDR3 reads CASSARNTLVEQFF. In DNA, the CDR3 is TGTGCCAGCAGCGCACGAAATACCTTAGTGGAGCAGTTCTTC.

The genes are TRBV4-3 and TRBJ2-2, with 9 bases fitting TRBD1. The CDR3 spans 16 residues. J lost 4 bases, V lost 1 base, and 4 bases had no gene match. Germline V gives CDR1 LGHNA, CDR2 YSLEER. The CDR3 loop is CASSQGTGVGTGELFF. CDR3 DNA sequence: TGCGCCAGCAGCCAAGGGACAGGGGTGGGCACCGGGGAGCTGTTTTTT.

The chain uses TRBV4-1 and TRBJ1-6; 8 nucleotides agree with TRBD1. V dropped 0 bases and J dropped 7; count of bases not matched to a gene: 8. The CDR3 runs 17 residues. The V gene's germline CDR1 is MGHRA and CDR2 YSYEKL. The CDR3 bases are TGCGCCAGCAGCCAAGATATCGCCAGGGGGCTGAATTCACCCCTCCACTTT. Protein product: CASSQDIARGLNSPLHF.

Only a few counts were recorded for this clonotype. The rearrangement joins TRBV4-1 to TRBJ2-1; D remains unclear. The CDR3 is made up of 15 amino acids. V lost 0 bases, J lost 6 bases, and 12 bases lay in between. The germline gives CDR1 MGHRA, CDR2 YSYEKL. In nucleotides, the CDR3 is TGCGCCAGCAGCCAAGATCCCAGTTATAGCAATGAGCAGTTCTTC. Protein sequence: CASSQDPSYSNEQFF.

The chain has TRBV6-5 and TRBJ1-6; D may be TRBD1 (5 bases). V was clipped by 2 bases and J by 3 bases, with 8 bases between them. Per the germline V gene, CDR1 is MNHEY and CDR2 is SVGAGI. CDR3 size: 15 residues. This CDR3 is CASSYQGFYNSPLHF. The CDR3 coding sequence is TGTGCCAGCAGTTACCAGGGCTTCTATAATTCACCCCTCCACTTT.

J is TRBJ1-4 and V is TRBV7-8; D possibly corresponds to TRBD1 (6 bases). Per the germline V gene, CDR1 is SGHVS and CDR2 is FQNEAQ. This CDR3 has 13 amino acids. With 5 bases removed from V and 8 bases from J, the gap between germline ends came to 12 bases. CDR3 region: CASSRGGGEKLFF. Written as DNA, the CDR3 is TGTGCCAGCAGCCGTGGGGGGGGCGAAAAACTGTTTTTT.

V and J are TRBV6-5 and TRBJ1-2; D is undetermined. Germline V gene data show CDR1 as MNHEY and CDR2 as SVGAGI. The V end was cut by 4 bases, the J end by 1 base, with 10 bases between. This CDR3 comprises 14 residues. The CDR3 sequence: CASSSDEDNYGYTF. For the CDR3, the DNA is TGTGCCAGCAGTTCGGATGAAGATAACTATGGCTACACCTTC.

The genes are TRBV15 and TRBJ2-1; 10 bases align to TRBD1. The J segment lost 7 bases and the V segment lost 3 bases, leaving 9 bases of the junction unmatched. Germline V gene data show CDR1 as LNHNV and CDR2 as YYDKDF (reference sequence). The CDR3 covers 16 residues. CDR3 residues: CATSSSGTGVLNEQFF. CDR3 in DNA: TGTGCCACCAGCAGCTCCGGGACAGGGGTGCTGAATGAGCAGTTCTTC.

The chain carries TRBV11-1 and TRBJ2-2, with 7 bases fitting TRBD2. CDR1 SGHAT and CDR2 FQDESV come from the germline V gene (reference sequence). Germline trimming cut 5 bases from V and 7 bases from J; bases unmatched to any gene: 16. The CDR3 covers 17 residues. In DNA form, the CDR3 reads TGTGCCAGCAGCGCTTTTCGACCGGGGGGAAACGGCGGGGAGCTGTTTTTT. It translates to CASSAFRPGGNGGELFF.

The chain links TRBV5-1 to TRBJ1-1; D is unresolved. CDR1 is SGHRS, CDR2 YFSETQ, per germline. V lost 0 bases and J 5 bases, leaving 17 bases between the germline ends. The CDR3 is 16 residues long. CDR3 nucleotide sequence: TGCGCCAGCAGCTTGGGGCGAGGAGGTTTGAGAACTGAAGCTTTCTTT. It specifies CASSLGRGGLRTEAFF.

This chain connects TRBV5-6 to TRBJ1-1, with 7 bases fitting TRBD1. CDR1 is SGHDT, CDR2 YYEEEE, per germline. V gave up 4 bases and J gave up 4 bases; unmatched junction bases: 4. This CDR3 is 13 amino acids long. This CDR3 reads CASSMGTATEAFF. As DNA, the CDR3 is TGTGCCAGCAGCATGGGGACAGCCACTGAAGCTTTCTTT.

The V gene is TRBV5-1, the J gene TRBJ2-4; D unresolved. V was shortened by 0 bases and J by 7 bases, with 11 bases between the two germline ends. The CDR3 consists of 14 residues. Germline CDR1 is SGHRS and CDR2 is YFSETQ. In DNA form, the CDR3 reads TGCGCCAGCAGCTTGGACAGTGGTCAGAACATTCAGTACTTC. This codes for CASSLDSGQNIQYF.